The present TCR beta chain was sequenced within a study of cytomegalovirus exposure and HLA in healthy donors. Concerning this clone: Its antigen is not known.

PCR primers comprised 60 Vbeta and 13 Jbeta primers. Original processing methods: There were about 80 million unique TCR beta chains by a later count, and 8.5 million to 14 million of them were shared. Sequencing was performed with immunoSEQ multiplex PCR; in TCRdb, only in-frame clones are kept and a portion is missing. V and J calls and clone size are as listed in that table; D and trimming were resolved from the DNA. This sample has roughly 150,000 clones, with about two thirds found just once. Findings and limits, study-wide: A later analysis linked a missense variant in DCLRE1C to the trimming of TCR beta V and J genes.

Sequencing input: PBMCs. This receptor was obtained from a man aged 25-45 years in good health and CMV-seropositive.

This CDR3 is CASSSQGSGYEQYF. The CDR3 nucleotides are TGCGCCAGCAGCTCCCAGGGGAGTGGCTACGAGCAGTACTTC. The V gene is TRBV5-1, the J gene TRBJ2-7; D is perhaps TRBD1 (6 bases). V gave up 3 bases and J gave up 3 bases, with 13 bases separating them. Germline lookup yields CDR1 SGHRS and CDR2 YFSETQ. The CDR3 is 14 residues long.